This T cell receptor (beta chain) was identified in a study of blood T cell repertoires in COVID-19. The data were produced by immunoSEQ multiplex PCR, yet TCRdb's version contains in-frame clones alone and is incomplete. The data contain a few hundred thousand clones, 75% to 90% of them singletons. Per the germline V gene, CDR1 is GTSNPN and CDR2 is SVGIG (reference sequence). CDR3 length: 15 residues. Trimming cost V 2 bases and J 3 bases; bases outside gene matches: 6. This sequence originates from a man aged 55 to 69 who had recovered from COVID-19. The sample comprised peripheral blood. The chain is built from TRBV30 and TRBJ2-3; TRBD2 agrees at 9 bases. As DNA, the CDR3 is TGTGCCTGGAGTCGGGCTAGCGGGAATACAGATACGCAGTATTTT. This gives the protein CAWSRASGNTDTQYF. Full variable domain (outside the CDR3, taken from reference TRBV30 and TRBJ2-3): SQTIHQWPATLVQPVGSPLSLECTVEGTSNPNLYWYRQAAGRGLQLLFYSVGIGQISSEVPQNLSASRPQDRQFILSSKKLLLSDSGFYLCAWSRASGNTDTQYFGPGTRLTVL.